These T cell receptor beta chains were read from a single sample in a study of blood T cell repertoires in COVID-19. The assay was immunoSEQ multiplex PCR, and TCRdb's table has in-frame clones only and misses some. In the table there are approximately 330,000 clones, roughly 90% of which are singletons. The source material was peripheral blood. The receptor set was obtained from a woman between 45 and 65 years old with active or convalescent COVID-19. Both conserved end residues are part of each CDR3. Fields, in order: J gene, clone size, V gene, D gene, CDR3 DNA, CDR3 protein. A D gene is named only where the DNA matches it firmly. Size tells how often a clone was seen (once, few, many) or the class of an expanded clone, and some rows leave it out.

>TRBJ2-7|-|TRBV5-6|TRBD1
TGTGCCAGCAGCTGGGGACAGGGTGGGGGCTACGAGCAGTACTTC
CASSWGQGGGYEQYF
>TRBJ2-2|-|TRBV7-9|TRBD1
TGTGCCAGCAGCGGATCGGACAGGGGTACCGCCGGGGAGCTGTTTTTT
CASSGSDRGTAGELFF
>TRBJ1-2|-|TRBV5-1|-
TGCGCCAGCAGCTTGAGGTATCGAGGGAGCTATGGCTACACCTTC
CASSLRYRGSYGYTF
>TRBJ2-7|-|TRBV5-1|TRBD2
TGCGCCAGCAGCTTGGCCAAATACCTTAGCGGGAGAAACGAGCAGTACTTC
CASSLAKYLSGRNEQYF
>TRBJ1-2|-|TRBV7-8|-
TGTGCCAGCAGCCTAGCCCCGGAGGGGAACTATGGCTACACCTTC
CASSLAPEGNYGYTF
>TRBJ1-1|-|TRBV2|-
TGTGCCAGCAGTTTTCAGGTGGTGAACACTGAAGCTTTCTTT
CASSFQVVNTEAFF
>TRBJ2-1|once|TRBV7-9|-
TGTGCCAGCAGCACAATCCTCAGCGGGCCCTCCTACAATGAGCAGTTCTTC
CASSTILSGPSYNEQFF
>TRBJ2-7|-|TRBV6-6|-
TGTGCCAGCAGCCGCCCAGGGAATTCCTACGAGCAGTACTTC
CASSRPGNSYEQYF
>TRBJ1-5|-|TRBV9|-
TGTGCCAGCAGCGTAGGAGGAGGGAATCAGCCCCAGCATTTT
CASSVGGGNQPQHF
>TRBJ2-7|-|TRBV11-1|TRBD2
TGTGCCAGCAGCCTCGGGACTACCTACGAGCAGTACTTC
CASSLGTTYEQYF
>TRBJ1-3|-|TRBV5-5|-
TGTGCCAGCAGCTTGGGACCGACAGGCGGAAACACCATATATTTT
CASSLGPTGGNTIYF
>TRBJ2-2|once|TRBV21-1|-
TGTGCCAGCAGCAAAGGGGACACCCGATCGAACACCGGGGAGCTGTTTTTT
CASSKGDTRSNTGELFF
>TRBJ1-1|-|TRBV5-8|TRBD1
TGTGCCAGCAGCTCCCCCGGGACAGGGGGCCCTGAAGCTTTCTTT
CASSSPGTGGPEAFF
>TRBJ2-1|once|TRBV6-5|-
TGTGCCAGCAGGACCCTCGGAGGTGAGCAGTTCTTC
CASRTLGGEQFF
>TRBJ2-1|-|TRBV6-5|TRBD2
TGTGCCAGCAGAGGAACTAGCGGGAGTTACAATGAGCAGTTCTTC
CASRGTSGSYNEQFF
>TRBJ1-1|-|TRBV6-6|-
TGTGCCAGCAGTCAAGACAGACCAGAAGCTTTCTTT
CASSQDRPEAFF
>TRBJ1-6|-|TRBV5-4|-
TGTGCCAGCAGGTGGGGCCGGGATTCACCCCTCCACTTT
CASRWGRDSPLHF
>TRBJ2-1|-|TRBV14|TRBD1
TGTGCCAGCAGCGGGACAGGCAATGAGCAGTTCTTC
CASSGTGNEQFF
>TRBJ1-2|-|TRBV5-1|-
TGCGCCAGCAGGCATCGCGGCGGGACGGATTATGGCTACACCTTC
CASRHRGGTDYGYTF
>TRBJ2-1|few|TRBV6-5|TRBD2
TGTGCCAGCAGTAGAGCGGGAGGAAATCGGCAGTTCTTC
CASSRAGGNRQFF
>TRBJ2-7|-|TRBV25-1|-
TGTGCCAGCAGTGAACGGGGTTTCAAGTACTTC
CASSERGFKYF
>TRBJ2-7|-|TRBV14|TRBD2
TGTGCCAGCAGTCGGACTAGCGGGAGAAGTTACGAGCAGTACTTC
CASSRTSGRSYEQYF
>TRBJ2-2|-|TRBV5-8|TRBD1
TGTGCCAGCAGACTTGACAGGGGACACACCGGGGAGCTGTTTTTT
CASRLDRGHTGELFF
>TRBJ1-1|-|TRBV4-3|-
TGCGCCAGCAGCCAAGAGGTACAGGGCTTGAAGGCTTTCTTT
CASSQEVQGLKAFF
>TRBJ2-1|-|TRBV21-1|-
TGTGCCAGCACCCCAAGGGAGACAGGGGCCTCCTACAATGAGCAGTTCTTC
CASTPRETGASYNEQFF
>TRBJ2-5|-|TRBV6-6|TRBD2
TGTGCCAGCATACTCAGCGGGGGGTATTCGAAGACCCAGTACTTC
CASILSGGYSKTQYF
>TRBJ1-6|few|TRBV4-3|-
TGCGCCAGCAGCCAAGAAGCGAAGAGCTCCTATAATTCACCCCTCCACTTT
CASSQEAKSSYNSPLHF
>TRBJ2-3|-|TRBV6-2/TRBV6-3|TRBD2
TGTGCCAGCAGCTCCCCCAAAGCGGGAAACACAGATACGCAGTATTTT
CASSSPKAGNTDTQYF
>TRBJ2-7|-|TRBV11-2|-
TGTGCCAGCAGCTTAGAGGGACATCTGACCTACGAGCAGTACTTC
CASSLEGHLTYEQYF
>TRBJ1-1|-|TRBV4-1|TRBD1
TGCGCCAGCAGCCAGATTGGACAGGGAGCTTTCTTT
CASSQIGQGAFF
>TRBJ1-6|-|TRBV7-2|TRBD1
TGTGCCAGCAGCTTGGACAGGGAATCACCCCTCCACTTT
CASSLDRESPLHF